These T cell receptor beta chains were read from a single sample in a study of Tregs in tolerant kidney transplant recipients. Sequencing was performed with immunoSEQ multiplex PCR; in TCRdb, only in-frame clones are kept and a portion is missing. The table lists 100,000 to 120,000 clones, nearly 90% of them singletons, with approximately 0.3% in the top ten. The material sequenced was CD4+ T cells from blood, taken before the transplant. The source is a human donor who received a combined kidney and bone marrow transplant. CDR3s include the opening cysteine and the closing phenylalanine or tryptophan. D genes are given only for firm matches. Size is omitted from some rows. Given values are once, few, many or a class for expanded clones.

TRBV11-3	.	TRBJ2-3	once	TGTGCCAGCAGCTTTGAGACAGATACGCAGTATTTT	CASSFETDTQYF
TRBV30	.	TRBJ2-7	.	TGTGCCTGGTCCCTCTCCTACGAGCAGTACTTC	CAWSLSYEQYF
TRBV29-1	TRBD1	TRBJ2-7	once	TGCAGCGCCACAGGGGAATTCTCCTACGAGCAGTACTTC	CSATGEFSYEQYF
TRBV4-1	.	TRBJ1-4	.	TGCGCCAGCAGCCAAGAGGTTAAGGGGTTTAATGAAAAACTGTTTTTT	CASSQEVKGFNEKLFF
TRBV5-4	TRBD2	TRBJ2-3	.	TGTGCCAGCAGCCGAGCGGGGGGGGTCACAGATACGCAGTATTTT	CASSRAGGVTDTQYF
TRBV19	.	TRBJ1-2	.	TGTGCCAGTAGTATAGATTTAGGGGGCTATGGCTACACCTTC	CASSIDLGGYGYTF
TRBV5-4	.	TRBJ2-7	.	TGTGCCAGCAGCTTGGTAGGACAGCACTACGAGCAGTACTTC	CASSLVGQHYEQYF
TRBV29-1	.	TRBJ2-2	.	TGCAGCGTTCGCAGGGCTACGAACACCGGGGAGCTGTTTTTT	CSVRRATNTGELFF
TRBV28	.	TRBJ2-1	.	TGTGCCAGCAGTTTTTGGGGGGAACAGATAAGGAATGAGCAGTTCTTC	CASSFWGEQIRNEQFF
TRBV7-2	.	TRBJ2-7	.	TGTGCCAGCAGCTTAGCGCCGGTGACTATAGGGCCCTACGAGCAGTACTTC	CASSLAPVTIGPYEQYF
TRBV5-3	TRBD1	TRBJ2-1	.	TGTGCCAGAAGCTTGAAGGGGGACAGGGTTCCCAATGAGCAGTTCTTC	CARSLKGDRVPNEQFF
TRBV28	TRBD2	TRBJ2-7	.	TGTGCCAGCAGTTTACCGGGGGGGGCTCCATACGAGCAGTACTTC	CASSLPGGAPYEQYF
TRBV15	TRBD2	TRBJ2-3	.	TGTGCCACCGCTAGCGGGATAGCAGATACGCAGTATTTT	CATASGIADTQYF
TRBV30	TRBD1	TRBJ1-4	.	TGTGCCTGGAGTCCCAGACAGGGCCTTAATGAAAAACTGTTTTTT	CAWSPRQGLNEKLFF
TRBV7-8	TRBD2	TRBJ2-1	.	TGTGCCAGCAGCCCCCGGACTAGCGGGATAGGTGAGCAGTTCTTC	CASSPRTSGIGEQFF
TRBV5-1	TRBD2	TRBJ2-3	.	TGCGCCAGCAGCTTGGCGGGCGGGAGGGACGCAGATACGCAGTATTTT	CASSLAGGRDADTQYF
TRBV6-5	TRBD1	TRBJ2-1	few	TGTGCCAGCAGTTTCACCGGGACAGGGAACTACAATGAGCAGTTCTTC	CASSFTGTGNYNEQFF
TRBV7-2	.	TRBJ1-2	.	TGTGCCAGCAGCTTAGTCAGAGGGACTCTAGGCTATGGCTACACCTTC	CASSLVRGTLGYGYTF
TRBV5-4	TRBD1	TRBJ2-1	.	TGTGCCAGCAGCTTGGACAGGGGGACGGATGAGCAGTTCTTC	CASSLDRGTDEQFF
TRBV10-3	TRBD1	TRBJ1-2	.	TGTGCCATCAGTGCAGGGGGGGACAGGGTAGCGGGCTACACCTTC	CAISAGGDRVAGYTF
TRBV2	TRBD1	TRBJ2-1	few	TGTGCCAGCAGTTGGGACAGGGTTAATGAGCAGTTCTTC	CASSWDRVNEQFF
TRBV7-2	TRBD2	TRBJ2-3	.	TGTGCCAGCAGCCCATGGCCGCGGACTAGCTATCGGGGGTCAGATACGCAGTATTTT	CASSPWPRTSYRGSDTQYF
TRBV9	.	TRBJ2-2	.	TGTGCCAGCAGCGTAGGGCTGGCGGACACCGGGGAGCTGTTTTTT	CASSVGLADTGELFF
TRBV27	TRBD1	TRBJ2-7	.	TGTGCCAGCAGTTCACAGGGGGGTAGCATCGAGCAGTACTTC	CASSSQGGSIEQYF
TRBV28	TRBD2	TRBJ2-7	.	TGTGCCAGCAGTCCCCGGGAGGGGAGCTCCTACGAGCAGTACTTC	CASSPREGSSYEQYF
TRBV28	TRBD1	TRBJ1-1	.	TGTGCCAGCAGACCAGGGGGGAGGTTGAACACTGAAGCTTTCTTT	CASRPGGRLNTEAFF
TRBV15	TRBD1	TRBJ2-2	.	TGTGCCACCAGCCAAGACAGGGGGCCGGCCGGGGAGCTGTTTTTT	CATSQDRGPAGELFF
TRBV5-4	.	TRBJ2-3	once	TGTGCCAGCAGCTTGGGCGGAGAGGGCACAGATACGCAGTATTTT	CASSLGGEGTDTQYF
TRBV19	.	TRBJ1-5	.	TGTGCCAGTAGTATTAGGACCTTCGGGGATCAGCCCCAGCATTTT	CASSIRTFGDQPQHF
TRBV2	TRBD1	TRBJ2-7	.	TGTGCCAGCAGGTGGGACAGGGGGCGTGAGCAGTACTTC	CASRWDRGREQYF
TRBV30	TRBD2	TRBJ2-1	.	TGTGCCTGGAGAACCGGACTAGCGGGAAACAATGAGCAGTTCTTC	CAWRTGLAGNNEQFF
TRBV7-9	.	TRBJ1-2	.	TGTGCCAGCAGCTTAGAAACAGGCTCAACTTATGGCTACACCTTC	CASSLETGSTYGYTF
TRBV5-1	.	TRBJ2-7	.	TGCGCCAGCAGCTTGGTTTGGGACAACTCCTACGAGCAGTACTTC	CASSLVWDNSYEQYF
TRBV28	TRBD1	TRBJ2-2	.	TGTGCCAGCGGCGGACAGGGTCTCAACGGGGAGCTGTTTTTT	CASGGQGLNGELFF
TRBV5-1	TRBD2	TRBJ2-7	.	TGCGCCAGCCTGGGGACTAGCGATGGCGAGCAGTACTTC	CASLGTSDGEQYF
TRBV5-1	.	TRBJ2-7	.	TGCGCCAGCAGCTCTACAAAAACAGGGCTCGAGCAGTACTTC	CASSSTKTGLEQYF
TRBV6-5	TRBD2	TRBJ2-7	.	TGTGCCAGCGGGACCATTGGGAGGGTTTCCTACGAGCAGTACTTC	CASGTIGRVSYEQYF
TRBV5-1	.	TRBJ1-2	.	TGCGCCAGCAGCCGGACAGAGGGTGGCTACACCTTC	CASSRTEGGYTF
TRBV7-9	.	TRBJ2-1	.	TGTGCCAGCAGCCGACTAGACTCCTACAATGAGCAGTTCTTC	CASSRLDSYNEQFF
TRBV10-3	.	TRBJ2-5	once	TGTGCCATCAGCGCGTCAGGGGATGCCACCCAGTACTTC	CAISASGDATQYF
TRBV28	.	TRBJ1-2	.	TGTGCCAGCAGTTTAACAACAGGGCACGGAGATGGCTACACCTTC	CASSLTTGHGDGYTF
TRBV7-9	TRBD2	TRBJ2-7	.	TGTGCCAGCAGCTACGGGACTAGCGGGGCCGCCTACGAGCAGTACTTC	CASSYGTSGAAYEQYF
TRBV28	TRBD2	TRBJ2-3	.	TGTGCCAGCATAGGCGGGGGGAGCATGTATACGCAGTATTTT	CASIGGGSMYTQYF
TRBV15	TRBD1	TRBJ2-7	.	TGTGCCACCAGCAGAACCCGGGACAGCTCCTACGAGCAGTACTTC	CATSRTRDSSYEQYF
TRBV5-1	.	TRBJ1-2	.	TGCGCCAGCAGTCCCGGGACTAACTATGGCTACACCTTC	CASSPGTNYGYTF
TRBV18	TRBD1	TRBJ2-5	.	TGTGCCAGCTCACCGGGACAGGGGCTTATAGAGACCCAGTACTTC	CASSPGQGLIETQYF
TRBV2	.	TRBJ2-3	.	TGTGCCAGCAGGGGGCCGTCCGCTGATACGCAGTATTTT	CASRGPSADTQYF
TRBV7-2	TRBD2	TRBJ2-5	.	TGTGCCAGCAGCTTCCCCCCTCGGGGGGGTAGGGAGACCCAGTACTTC	CASSFPPRGGRETQYF